The T cell receptor (beta chain) under discussion was sequenced for a study of Ad26.COV2.S vaccination and SARS-CoV-2 variants (dated by TCRdb to the early 2020s). Study-level background: Vaccine-arm donors came from COV1001, a multicentre, randomized, double-blind, placebo-controlled phase I-IIa trial of Ad26.COV2.S in healthy adults. The TCR-sequenced set comprised approximately 32 samples: about 19 Ad26.COV2.S vaccine recipients, 5 placebo recipients and 8 SARS-CoV-2 convalescent individuals. Ad26.COV2.S was administered intramuscularly at 5 x 10^10 or 1 x 10^11 viral particles, either as a single shot or as two shots given 56 days apart. Trial participants were randomized into five groups of five, in which low-dose or high-dose Ad26.COV2.S was given once or twice, or placebo was given on both occasions. TCRbeta repertoire sequencing was used to assess the specificity and breadth of SARS-CoV-2-reactive T cell receptors after Ad26.COV2.S vaccination. Investigators remained blinded to trial group allocation during experiments and outcome assessment. The study at large found these results: It was noted by the authors that total T cell responses may have been underestimated by the TCR breadth and depth analyses. The study was not powered to compare responses between vaccine doses or regimens. Substantial breadth of spike-specific CD8+ and CD4+ T cell responses was reported after vaccination. Non-spike TCR breadth was comparable between vaccine and placebo recipients, consistent with the vaccine containing only spike. Ad26.COV2.S recipients had higher spike-specific TCR breadth than placebo recipients (P = 0.0014).

From its cysteine to its phenylalanine, the CDR3 spans 14 amino acids. The CDR3 DNA has 42 bases and is translated from base 1. CDR1 is given as LNHDA and CDR2 as SQIVND, both from the germline V gene (reference sequence). For this chain, trimming is 10 bases at the V end and 6 bases at the J end, and the number of junction bases without a gene match is 11. TCRbeta CDR3 regions were sequenced with the immunoSEQ Assay. After extraction, genomic DNA underwent amplification by bias-controlled multiplex PCR, followed by high-throughput sequencing. For the original study's pipeline: To quantify the absolute abundance of every unique TCRbeta CDR3 region, sequences were collapsed and filtered. Usable DNA was measured by amplifying reference genes present in all nucleated cells, and TCRbeta template counts were normalized to that usable DNA to estimate T cell fraction. Repertoire TCRs were annotated as SARS-CoV-2-specific when V gene, CDR3 amino acid sequence and J gene were exactly matched to a known reactive TCR set. The reference SARS-CoV-2 TCR set came from MIRA and was filtered for enrichment in COVID-19-positive ImmuneCODE repertoires, removing public or cross-reactive TCRs. Drawing on the MIRA antigens, annotated TCRs were analysed further at the level of specific ORF or position within ORF. Breadth was defined as annotated unique rearrangements over total unique productive rearrangements; depth was the summed frequency of those rearrangements. Group comparisons of TCR breadth used two-sided Wilcoxon rank-sum tests. TCRdb took this table from immuneACCESS and kept in-frame rearrangements with V and J called. Such tables lack part of the clones; where checked against another copy, unresolved V genes explain under half of the gap, and the rest is unexplained. D and trimming were read from the DNA, whereas the V and J calls and clone size are those reported in that table. The sample table shows 400,000 or so clones, and about nine tenths are seen once. The ten most abundant clones make up 3.5% of the sample.

Worth noting for this clone: Its specific antigen is unknown. The input lacks base qualities; no much larger clone sits a single base away.

The treatment or condition label here, explained by the study, means: some 19 received Ad26.COV2.S at low or high dose, single or two shots; roughly five received placebo; per-sample allocation not given. Repertoires of vaccine and placebo recipients were sequenced from samples collected on day 63 after the first injection. Between 29 July and 7 August 2020, Cohort 1b enrolled some 25 adults aged 18-55 years at one site in Boston, USA. Ad26.COV2.S consisted of a replication-incompetent adenovirus type 26 vector by which a prefusion-stabilized SARS-CoV-2 spike protein from the original Wuhan strain was expressed.

This sequence was found in a person between 18 and 65 years old who received the Ad26.COV2.S COVID-19 vaccine or a placebo. Rearrangement joined TRBV19 to TRBJ1-5; 8 bases in the junction line up with TRBD1. The sample was peripheral blood, taken in a trial of Ad26.COV2.S vaccine versus placebo. The CDR3 region: CATRKPGGSQPQHF. DNA sequence: TGTGCCACAAGAAAGCCAGGGGGCAGTCAGCCCCAGCATTTT.